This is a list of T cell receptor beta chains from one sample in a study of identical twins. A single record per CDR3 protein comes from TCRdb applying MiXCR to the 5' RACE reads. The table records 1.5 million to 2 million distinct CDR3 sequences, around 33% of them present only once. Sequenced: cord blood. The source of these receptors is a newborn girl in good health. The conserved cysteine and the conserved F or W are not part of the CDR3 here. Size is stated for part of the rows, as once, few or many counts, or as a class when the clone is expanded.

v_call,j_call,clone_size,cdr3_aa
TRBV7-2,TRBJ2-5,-,ASSARTEKETQY
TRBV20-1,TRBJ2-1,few,SARQWGHNEQF
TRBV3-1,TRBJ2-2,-,ASSLSGGDGELF
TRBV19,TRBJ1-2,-,ASTGRGYGYT
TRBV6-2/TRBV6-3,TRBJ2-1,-,ASTLAGIRYNEQF
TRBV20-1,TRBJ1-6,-,SAREEADNSPLH
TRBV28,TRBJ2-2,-,ASRNRKAPGELF
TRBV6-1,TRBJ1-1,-,ASSDRSDTEAF
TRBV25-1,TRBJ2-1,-,ASSPRLAGGPNEQF
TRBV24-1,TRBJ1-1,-,ATGDFFVWETEAF
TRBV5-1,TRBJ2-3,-,ASSLVSGAHTDTQY
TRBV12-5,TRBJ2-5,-,ASGFFGPDEQY
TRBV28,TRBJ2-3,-,ASSHRGFGDTQY
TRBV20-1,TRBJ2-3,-,SASSGGLRTDTQY
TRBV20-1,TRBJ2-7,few,SAIPGQGLDEQY
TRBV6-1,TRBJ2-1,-,ASRHSPGNEQF
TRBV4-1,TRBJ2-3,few,ASSQDGVPLDTQY
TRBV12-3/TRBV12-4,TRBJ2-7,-,ASSFSGEDYEQY
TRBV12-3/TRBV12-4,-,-,ASSFRGHNEQY
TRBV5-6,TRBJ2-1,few,ASSLGLAGRREQF
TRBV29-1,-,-,SVGPGGLAGARGIQY
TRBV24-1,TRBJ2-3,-,ATSDSGTGRWDTQY
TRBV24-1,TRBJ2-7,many,ATSDLRQGSEQY
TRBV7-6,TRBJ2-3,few,ASSSLTRSTHTQY
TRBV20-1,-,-,SARAGRGHYEQY
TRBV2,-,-,ASQPGTGMNEQY
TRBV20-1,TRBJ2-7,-,SALTEGTYEQY
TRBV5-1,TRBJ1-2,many,ASSSGQGNGYT
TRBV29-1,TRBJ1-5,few,SVGGQVNQPQH
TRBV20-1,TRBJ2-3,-,SARRWGDPY